These 18 T cell receptor beta chains came from one sample sequenced in a study of regulatory T cells in long-lasting Graves disease. Time point here: newly diagnosed GD, antithyroid drugs for less than 3 months. Extracted PBMC RNA gave rise to the TCR library. Building the TCR beta libraries relied on iRepertoire HTBI primers, and CDR3 regions underwent Arm-PCR. Each CDR3 protein is one row after TCRdb ran MiXCR on the multiplex PCR reads. In the table there are around 250,000 distinct CDR3 sequences, under 20% of which are singletons. The same specimen was also included in a second study, on T cells in Graves' hyperthyroidism and ophthalmopathy.

The sample was peripheral blood mononuclear cells (PBMCs), taken at new diagnosis, from a patient treated with antithyroid drugs. These receptors came from a woman between 25 and 40 years old with Graves disease.

Points on this clonotype: This likely traces to a read error, being one base from a far larger clone. This chain links TRBV3-1 with TRBJ1-5; 9 bases map to TRBD1. The V gene end was trimmed by 4 bases and the J gene end by 3 bases; junction bases not matched to a gene: 1. This CDR3 contains 14 residues. The germline CDR1 and CDR2 sequences are LGHDT and YNNKEL (reference sequence). CDR3 nucleotides: TGTGCCAGCAGCCGGACAGGGGACAATCAGCCCCAGCATTTT. Translating it yields CASSRTGDNQPQHF.

This clonotype was observed many times. CDR3 bases: TGTGCCAGCAGTGAAATCCGGGAGGATGAAGCTTTCTTT. Protein sequence: CASSEIREDEAFF. The chain combines TRBV6-1 with TRBJ1-1; D call uncertain. V was cut by 2 bases and J by 7 bases, with 11 bases left in between. The CDR3 extends over 13 amino acids. Germline V gene data show CDR1 as MNHNS and CDR2 as SASEGT.

The J gene is TRBJ2-2, the V gene TRBV25-1, with D possibly being TRBD1 (6 bases). Deletions cut 3 bases from V and 7 bases from J, with 15 bases between. The CDR3 consists of 15 residues. The germline gives CDR1 MGHDK, CDR2 SYGVNS. The CDR3 here is CASSDPGQGIGELFF. The CDR3 DNA sequence: TGTGCCAGCAGTGACCCCGGGCAGGGGATCGGGGAGCTGTTTTTT. Together with reference TRBV25-1 and TRBJ2-2, the CDR3 gives the full variable domain: EADIYQTPRYLVIGTGKKITLECSQTMGHDKMYWYQQDPGMELHLIHYSYGVNSTEKGDLSSESTVSRIRTEHFPLTLESARPSHTSQYLCASSDPGQGIGELFFGEGSRLTVL.

There are many counts of this clonotype. The chain links TRBV20-1 to TRBJ1-4; 7 bases map to TRBD1. The length of the CDR3 is 14 residues. Germline CDR1 and CDR2: DFQATT and SNEGSKA (reference sequence). V was pared by 5 bases and J by 5 bases, with 8 bases of the junction left unmatched. The CDR3 coding sequence is TGCAGTGCTGGTAGACAGGGCGAAAATGAAAAACTGTTTTTT. This gives the protein CSAGRQGENEKLFF.

Many counts were recorded for this clonotype. The J gene is TRBJ2-1, the V gene TRBV7-8, with TRBD2 identical over 11 bases. The CDR3 is 19 residues long. In germline, CDR1 is SGHVS, CDR2 FQNEAQ. V gave up 2 bases and J gave up 3 bases; unmatched junction bases: 12. In DNA form, the CDR3 reads TGTGCCAGCAGCTTAAGGGCTAGCGGGGGGACAATAAACTACAATGAGCAGTTCTTC. Encoded protein: CASSLRASGGTINYNEQFF. The full variable domain, completed using reference TRBV7-8 and TRBJ2-1, is GAGVSQSPRYKVAKRGQDVALRCDPISGHVSLFWYQQALGQGPEFLTYFQNEAQLDKSGLPSDRFFAERPEGSVSTLKIQRTQQEDSAVYLCASSLRASGGTINYNEQFFGPGTRLTVL.

This clonotype occurred many times. CDR3: CASRNRDRGHGYTF. The CDR3 nucleotides are TGTGCCAGTAGGAACCGGGACAGGGGCCATGGCTACACCTTC. The J gene is TRBJ1-2, the V gene TRBV19, with 10 positions matching TRBD1. V was pared by 6 bases and J by 6 bases, with 7 bases of the junction left unmatched. Looked up from germline, CDR1 is LNHDA and CDR2 is SQIVND (reference sequence). This CDR3 has 14 residues.

This clonotype has ten or more counts. The chain combines TRBV7-3 with TRBJ2-3; tentatively, D is TRBD2 (7 bases). The CDR3 contains 18 residues. The V and J ends lost 1 base and 2 bases respectively, with 19 bases between them. Germline loops: CDR1 SGHTA, CDR2 FQGTGA. CDR3 sequence (DNA): TGTGCCAGCAGCTTAAGGGGGGGGGCCTTTCCCTTCACAGATACGCAGTATTTT. Translating gives CASSLRGGAFPFTDTQYF.

V gene TRBV11-2 combines with J gene TRBJ1-3; 7 bases map to TRBD1. Germline V CDR1 and CDR2: SGHAT, FQNNGV. The V gene end was trimmed by 5 bases and the J gene end by 6 bases; junction bases not matched to a gene: 10. The CDR3 sequence is 15 residues long. The CDR3 region is CASSPQRTGENTIYF. The DNA of the CDR3 is TGTGCCAGCAGCCCCCAACGGACAGGAGAAAACACCATATATTTT.

This clonotype was counted at least ten times. The CDR3 sequence is CSARDGGATTNEKLFF. The CDR3 nucleotides are TGCAGTGCTAGAGATGGGGGGGCGACAACTAATGAAAAACTGTTTTTT. V is TRBV20-1 and J is TRBJ1-4, with D maybe TRBD1 (6 bases). From germline, CDR1 is DFQATT and CDR2 SNEGSKA (reference sequence). V lost 0 bases, J lost 0 bases, and 11 bases lay in between. The CDR3 length is 16 residues.

This chain links TRBV2 with TRBJ2-1, with 12 bases identical to TRBD1. This CDR3 comprises 15 residues. Trimming at V came to 4 bases and at J to 9 bases, leaving 7 bases not matched to a gene. Germline-derived CDR1 and CDR2 are SNHLY and FYNNEI. CDR3 bases: TGTGCCAGCAGTGTTACCGGGACAGGGGGCTTTGAGCAGTTCTTC. Protein: CASSVTGTGGFEQFF.

This clonotype was recorded at least ten times. The V gene is TRBV3-1, the J gene TRBJ1-1; no reliable D call. The CDR3 is 13 residues long. Trimming took off 3 bases at V and 3 bases at J, with 8 bases between the two ends. The germline V gene encodes CDR1 LGHDT and CDR2 YNNKEL (reference sequence). CDR3 region: CASSHGRDTEAFF. CDR3 nucleotides: TGTGCCAGCAGCCACGGCAGAGACACTGAAGCTTTCTTT.

This clonotype was counted at least ten times. The CDR3 DNA is TGCAGTGCTAGAGACGGTGCTAGCGGGGAACCCTACGAGCAGTACTTC. Protein product: CSARDGASGEPYEQYF. V gene TRBV20-1 combines with J gene TRBJ2-7, with 9 bases matching TRBD2. The CDR3 length is 16 residues. Losses at the gene ends were 0 bases for V and 2 bases for J; bases not matched to a gene: 8. The germline CDR1 and CDR2 sequences are DFQATT and SNEGSKA (reference sequence).

Many counts were recorded for this clonotype. The genes are TRBV6-1 and TRBJ2-3; 9 bases are shared with TRBD2. Trimming at V came to 2 bases and at J to 3 bases, leaving 9 bases not matched to a gene. This CDR3 has 17 amino acids. Germline-derived CDR1 and CDR2 are MNHNS and SASEGT. Written as DNA, the CDR3 is TGTGCCAGCAGTGAAAACCCCCGGCTAGCGGGGACAGATACGCAGTATTTT. Translated: CASSENPRLAGTDTQYF.

J is TRBJ1-1 and V is TRBV5-4; no clear D. The CDR3 is made up of 11 amino acids. Trimming removed 3 bases from V and 9 bases from J, with 9 bases in between. Germline V gene sequence: CDR1 SGHNT, CDR2 YYREEE (reference sequence). The DNA for the CDR3 is TGTGCCAGCAGCTACCGGGAGAAAGCTTTCTTT. It codes for CASSYREKAFF.

The gene calls are TRBV7-2 and TRBJ2-3; TRBD2 aligns across 7 bases. The CDR3 is 14 amino acids. Germline CDR1 reads SGHTA; CDR2 reads FQGNSA. J was trimmed by 0 bases and V by 5 bases; bases with no gene match: 2. The CDR3, as DNA: TGTGCCAGCAGCGCAGCGGGGAGCACAGATACGCAGTATTTT. It translates to CASSAAGSTDTQYF.

In this sample, this clonotype turned up many times. A much larger clone lies a single base off, so this may be a read error. This chain uses TRBV6-1 with TRBJ1-1; a possible D gene is TRBD1 (5 bases). The CDR3 length is 13 residues. From germline, CDR1 is MNHNS and CDR2 SASEGT. V was trimmed by 6 bases and J by 0 bases, leaving 8 bases between them. CDR3 in DNA: TGTGCCAGCAGACGGGACCTGAACACTGAAGCTTTCTTT. Amino acid sequence: CASRRDLNTEAFF.

The sample holds a few counts of this clonotype. Since no conserved phenylalanine or tryptophan closes the CDR3, a read error is the likely cause. The chain is built from TRBV27 and TRBJ2-5; tentatively, D is TRBD2 (5 bases). The germline V and J ends were trimmed by 5 bases and 5 bases, with 12 bases remaining between them. The CDR3 spans 13 residues. CDR1 is MNHEY and CDR2 is SMNVEV in the germline V gene (reference sequence). For the CDR3, the DNA is TGTGCCAGCAGTCCGCGAAGAGGGGAGACCCAGTACTCC. This sequence encodes CASSPRRGETQYS.

This clonotype was found many times. The J gene is TRBJ1-4, the V gene TRBV11-3; 10 nucleotides line up with TRBD1. V lost 1 base, J lost 15 bases, and 14 bases stayed unmatched. Looked up from germline, CDR1 is SGHNT and CDR2 is YENEEA. The CDR3 contains 16 residues. The CDR3 protein is CASSLGGTGVAFIMFF. The CDR3 DNA sequence: TGTGCCAGCAGCTTAGGTGGGACAGGGGTTGCTTTTATTATGTTTTTT.